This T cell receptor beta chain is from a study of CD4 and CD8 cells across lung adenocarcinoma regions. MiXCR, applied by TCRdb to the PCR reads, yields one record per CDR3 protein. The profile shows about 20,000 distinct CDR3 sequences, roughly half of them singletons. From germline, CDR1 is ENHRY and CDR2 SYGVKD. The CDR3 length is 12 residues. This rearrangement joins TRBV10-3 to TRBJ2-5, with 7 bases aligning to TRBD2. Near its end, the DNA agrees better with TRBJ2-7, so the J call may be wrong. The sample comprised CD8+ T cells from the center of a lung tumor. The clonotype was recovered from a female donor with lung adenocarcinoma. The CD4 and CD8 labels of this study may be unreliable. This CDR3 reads CAISGTSYEQYF. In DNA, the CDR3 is TGTGCCATCAGTGGGACTAGCTACGAGCAGTACTTC.